Each of the 10 T cell receptor beta chains below was sequenced from the same sample in a study of cytomegalovirus exposure and HLA in healthy donors. The primer mix had 60 Vbeta and 13 Jbeta primers. The protocol was immunoSEQ multiplex PCR, while the TCRdb copy is restricted to in-frame clones and leaves out a portion. The table lists 80,000 to 95,000 clones, about 89% of them singletons. What was sequenced was PBMCs. Receptor source: a man in his thirties or forties in good health and CMV-seropositive.

Comments on this clone: In the same sample, other DNA sequences code for this CDR3. The CDR3 DNA reads TGTGCCAGCAGCTTAGGGAGTGGCTACACCTTC. Translated, it gives CASSLGSGYTF. V and J are TRBV7-9 and TRBJ1-2; D uncertain. CDR3 length equals 11 residues. Trimming left V 1 base short and J 7 bases short, with 4 bases between. Germline values: CDR1 SEHNR, CDR2 FQNEAQ (reference sequence).

The V and J genes are TRBV30 and TRBJ1-1; D uncertain. Trimming removed 0 bases at V and 5 bases at J, with 13 bases between. The CDR3 has 14 residues. CDR1 is GTSNPN, CDR2 SVGIG, per germline (reference sequence). The CDR3 DNA reads as TGTGCCTGGAGTGTACCGAACAGTCGGACTGAAGCTTTCTTT. The encoded protein is CAWSVPNSRTEAFF. Full variable domain (outside the CDR3, taken from reference TRBV30 and TRBJ1-1): SQTIHQWPATLVQPVGSPLSLECTVEGTSNPNLYWYRQAAGRGLQLLFYSVGIGQISSEVPQNLSASRPQDRQFILSSKKLLLSDSGFYLCAWSVPNSRTEAFFGQGTRLTVV.

The V and J genes are TRBV29-1 and TRBJ1-1; 7 bases map to TRBD1. This CDR3 contains 15 residues. J lost 4 bases, V lost 4 bases, and 12 bases had no gene match. CDR1 and CDR2 from the germline V gene are SQVTM and ANQGSEA. The CDR3 spells CSVAYPRGSPTEAFF. The CDR3 DNA sequence: TGCAGCGTTGCCTATCCCAGGGGGAGTCCCACTGAAGCTTTCTTT.

This clone was seen at least ten times. The chain recombines TRBV5-5 with TRBJ2-7; 11 bases match TRBD2. With V trimmed by 1 base and J by 9 bases, 3 bases remained unmatched. CDR1 is SGHKS, CDR2 YYEKEE, per germline (reference sequence). The CDR3 runs 13 residues. CDR3: CASSLPGTSGQYF. CDR3 coding DNA: TGTGCCAGCAGCTTGCCCGGGACTAGCGGGCAGTACTTC.

In this sample, this clone turned up a few times. The CDR3 protein is CAIKGDHYAYEQYF. The CDR3, as DNA: TGTGCCATCAAAGGAGACCACTACGCCTACGAGCAGTACTTC. The J gene is TRBJ2-7, the V gene TRBV10-3; D unresolved. Germline values: CDR1 ENHRY, CDR2 SYGVKD. The V end was cut by 7 bases, the J end by 2 bases, with 15 bases between. CDR3 size: 14 residues.

CDR3: CASSTYRTGTGELFF. In DNA form, the CDR3 reads TGTGCCAGCAGCACCTACCGGACGGGGACCGGGGAGCTGTTTTTT. The chain employs TRBV7-2 and TRBJ2-2; a possible D gene is TRBD2 (5 bases). In germline, CDR1 is SGHTA, CDR2 FQGNSA. V was clipped by 5 bases and J by 5 bases, with 15 bases between them. The CDR3 contains 15 residues.

The chain joins TRBV19 to TRBJ1-5; D is perhaps TRBD1 (6 bases). The CDR3 loop spans 15 amino acids. Looked up from germline, CDR1 is LNHDA and CDR2 is SQIVND (reference sequence). The V gene lost 5 bases and the J gene lost 7 bases, with 18 bases spanning the gap. The CDR3 is CASSETGQRGQPQHF. The CDR3 region has the DNA TGTGCCAGTAGTGAAACCGGGCAAAGGGGGCAGCCCCAGCATTTT.

The rearrangement joins TRBV15 to TRBJ2-5; the D gene is possibly TRBD1 (6 bases). Looked up from germline, CDR1 is LNHNV and CDR2 is YYDKDF (reference sequence). The CDR3 totals 12 residues. With 3 bases removed from V and 9 bases from J, the gap between germline ends came to 11 bases. In nucleotides, the CDR3 is TGTGCCACCAGCAGCCTGAGACAGGCCCAGTACTTC. Its protein product is CATSSLRQAQYF.

V and J are TRBV6-5 and TRBJ2-5, with D tentatively TRBD1 (7 bases). V lost 6 bases and J lost 4, with 15 bases in between. This CDR3 region has 14 residues. The germline V gene encodes CDR1 MNHEY and CDR2 SVGAGI. CDR3 sequence (DNA): TGTGCCAGCAGCCGACACCAGGGGGGAGAGACCCAGTACTTC. Translating it yields CASSRHQGGETQYF.

This rearrangement joins TRBV18 to TRBJ1-2, with D perhaps matching TRBD1 (6 bases). The V and J ends lost 3 bases and 6 bases respectively, with 14 bases between them. The CDR3 is 14 residues long. Germline V lookup: CDR1 KGHSH, CDR2 LQKENI. The CDR3 bases are TGTGCCAGCTCACCCAACAGGGCCTTCGATGGCTACACCTTC. Translated, it gives CASSPNRAFDGYTF.